The clone carrying this T cell receptor beta chain has only one observation. Its antigen is currently unknown. This CDR3 is built from 13 residues. CDR1 is GTSNPN and CDR2 is SVGIG in the germline V gene (reference sequence). V shed 0 bases and J shed 4 bases, with 9 bases lying between them. Profiled with immunoSEQ multiplex PCR; TCRdb holds only in-frame clones, not every one. The table lists fewer than 120,000 clones, 85% to 90% of them singletons. The source of the sample is a study of cytomegalovirus exposure and HLA in healthy donors. Study-level findings and limits: The study designated 150 to 200 TCR beta chains cytomegalovirus-associated.

The chain is built from TRBV30 and TRBJ1-2, with a tentative D call TRBD1 (6 bases). Sequencing input: PBMCs. This TCR came from a woman aged 30 to 39 in good health and CMV-seropositive. The CDR3 loop is CAWSVLGGYGYTF. The CDR3 region has the DNA TGTGCCTGGAGTGTATTAGGGGGCTATGGCTACACCTTC.